This T cell receptor beta chain was sequenced for a study of T-cell memory formation after mild COVID-19. Study conclusions and caveats: Later expanders leaned toward CD4+, whereas clones contracting from day 15 to 85 were balanced CD4/CD8. Detection of some responders pre-infection suggested pre-existing cross-reactive memory T cells participated. What remained unconfirmed was the SARS-CoV-2 specificity of second-wave clones peaking on day 37. Most CD4+ clones that shrank were in CM and EM, while CD8+ ones turned up in EMRA.

The CDR3 has 12 residues. CDR1 is LGHDT, CDR2 YNNKEL, per germline (reference sequence). Trimming removed 4 bases at V and 7 bases at J, with 8 bases between. TCRdb redid the calling of the 5' RACE reads with MiXCR, one entry per CDR3 protein. This table has more than 300,000 distinct CDR3 sequences, roughly 15% appearing once. This clonotype was seen a single time. Its antigen is still unknown. The receptor was isolated from a man between 18 and 29 years old who had mild COVID-19 (a few samples of this study predate the infection). Cell type and time point are not known. What was sequenced was PBMCs or a T cell subset sorted from them (not recorded which). The chain carries TRBV3-1 and TRBJ1-5, with D unresolved. This CDR3 reads CASSLPNQPQHF. CDR3 bases: TGTGCCAGCAGCCTGCCAAACCAGCCCCAGCATTTT.